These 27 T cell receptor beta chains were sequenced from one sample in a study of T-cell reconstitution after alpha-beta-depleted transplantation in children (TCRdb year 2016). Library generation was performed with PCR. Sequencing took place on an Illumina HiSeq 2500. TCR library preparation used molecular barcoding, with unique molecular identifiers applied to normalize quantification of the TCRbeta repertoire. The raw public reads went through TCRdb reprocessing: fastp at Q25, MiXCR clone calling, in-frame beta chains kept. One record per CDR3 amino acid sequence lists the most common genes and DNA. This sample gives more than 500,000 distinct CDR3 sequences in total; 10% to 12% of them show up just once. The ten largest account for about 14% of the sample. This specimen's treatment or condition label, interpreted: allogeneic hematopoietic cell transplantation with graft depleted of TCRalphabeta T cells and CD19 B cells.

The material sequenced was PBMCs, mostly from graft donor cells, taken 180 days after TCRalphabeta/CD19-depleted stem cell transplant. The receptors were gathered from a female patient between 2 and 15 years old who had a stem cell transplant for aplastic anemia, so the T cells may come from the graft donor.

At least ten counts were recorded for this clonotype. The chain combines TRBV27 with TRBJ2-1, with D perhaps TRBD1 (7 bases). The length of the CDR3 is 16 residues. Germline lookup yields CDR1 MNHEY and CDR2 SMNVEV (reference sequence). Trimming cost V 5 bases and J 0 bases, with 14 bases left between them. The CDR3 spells CASSGGTVSSYNEQFF. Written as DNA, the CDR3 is TGTGCCAGCAGTGGAGGGACAGTGTCCTCCTACAATGAGCAGTTCTTC.

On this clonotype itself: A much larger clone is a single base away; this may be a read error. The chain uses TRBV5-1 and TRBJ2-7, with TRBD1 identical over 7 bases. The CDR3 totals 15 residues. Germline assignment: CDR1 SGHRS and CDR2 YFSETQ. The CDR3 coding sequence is TGCGCCAGCAGCCAAAGGGGGCCGCCTGAGGACGAGCACTACTTC. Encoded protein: CASSQRGPPEDEHYF.

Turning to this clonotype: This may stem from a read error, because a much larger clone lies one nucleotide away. For the CDR3, the DNA is TGCGCCAGCAGCGCGGGACAGGGGACCTACGAGCAGTACTTC. This codes for CASSAGQGTYEQYF. This sequence joins TRBV5-1 and TRBJ2-7; 10 bases map to TRBD1. CDR1 and CDR2 from the germline V gene are SGHRS and YFSETQ. The V segment lost 4 bases and the J segment 2 bases; nucleotides outside the gene matches: 3. This CDR3 region has 14 residues.

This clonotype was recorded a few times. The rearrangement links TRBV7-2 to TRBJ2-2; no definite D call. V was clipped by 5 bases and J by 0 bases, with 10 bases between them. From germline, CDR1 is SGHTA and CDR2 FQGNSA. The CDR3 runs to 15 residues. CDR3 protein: CASSMATSNTGELFF. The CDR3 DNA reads TGTGCCAGCAGCATGGCGACTTCGAACACCGGGGAGCTGTTTTTT.

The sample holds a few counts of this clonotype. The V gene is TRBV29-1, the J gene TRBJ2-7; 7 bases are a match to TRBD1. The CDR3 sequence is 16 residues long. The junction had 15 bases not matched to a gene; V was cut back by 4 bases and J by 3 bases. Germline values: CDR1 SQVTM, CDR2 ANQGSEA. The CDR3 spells CSVALLRGRSLYEQYF. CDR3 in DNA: TGCAGCGTTGCCCTACTTAGGGGGCGCTCCCTCTACGAGCAGTACTTC.

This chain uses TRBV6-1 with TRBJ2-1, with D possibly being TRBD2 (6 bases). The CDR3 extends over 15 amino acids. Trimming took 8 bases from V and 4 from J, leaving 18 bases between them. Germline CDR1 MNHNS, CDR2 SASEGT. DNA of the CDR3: TGTGCCAGCGGGGTTCTGGGCGGGGATTACAATGAGCAGTTCTTC. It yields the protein CASGVLGGDYNEQFF.

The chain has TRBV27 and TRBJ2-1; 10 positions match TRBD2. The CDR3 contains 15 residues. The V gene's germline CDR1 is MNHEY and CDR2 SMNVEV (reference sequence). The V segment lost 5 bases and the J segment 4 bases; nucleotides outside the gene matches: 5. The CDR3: CASSVGTSEYNEQFF. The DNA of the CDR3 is TGTGCCAGCAGTGTCGGGACTAGCGAATACAATGAGCAGTTCTTC.

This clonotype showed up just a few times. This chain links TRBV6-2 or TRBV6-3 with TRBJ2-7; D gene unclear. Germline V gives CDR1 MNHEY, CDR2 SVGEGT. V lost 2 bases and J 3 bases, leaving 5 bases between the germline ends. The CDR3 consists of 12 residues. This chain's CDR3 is CASSYPNYEQYV. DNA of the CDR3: TGTGCCAGCAGTTACCCAAACTACGAGCAGTACGTC.

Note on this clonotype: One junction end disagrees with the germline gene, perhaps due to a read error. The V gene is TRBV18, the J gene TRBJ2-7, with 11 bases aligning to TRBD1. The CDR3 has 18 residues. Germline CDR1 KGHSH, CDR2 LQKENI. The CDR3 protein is CASSPPGTGGIALREQYF. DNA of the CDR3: TGTGCCAGCTCGCCACCCGGGACAGGGGGAATTGCTCTAAGGGAGCAGTACTTC.

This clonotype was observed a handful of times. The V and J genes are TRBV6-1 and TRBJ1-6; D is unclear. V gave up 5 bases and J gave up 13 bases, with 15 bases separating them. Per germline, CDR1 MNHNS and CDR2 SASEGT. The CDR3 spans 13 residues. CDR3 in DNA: TGTGCCAGCAGTCCCCATAGATATTTGCCCCTCCACTTT. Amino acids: CASSPHRYLPLHF.

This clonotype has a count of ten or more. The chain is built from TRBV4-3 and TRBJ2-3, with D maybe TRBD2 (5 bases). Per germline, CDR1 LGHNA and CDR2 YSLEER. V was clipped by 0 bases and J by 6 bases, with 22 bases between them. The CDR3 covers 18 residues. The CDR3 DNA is TGCGCCAGCAGCCAAGAGGTGTTCGTGGGGAGCCTGGGGGATACGCAGTATTTT. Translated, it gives CASSQEVFVGSLGDTQYF.

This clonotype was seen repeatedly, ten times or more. In nucleotides, the CDR3 is TGTGCTAGTGGTCTCCCCGGGACAGAAGATGGCTACACCTTC. This encodes CASGLPGTEDGYTF. This rearrangement joins TRBV12-5 to TRBJ1-2; 7 bases align to TRBD1. This CDR3 contains 14 residues. Germline loops: CDR1 LGHNT, CDR2 FRNRAP. V shed 5 bases, J shed 6 bases, and the junction held 9 bases outside the gene matches.

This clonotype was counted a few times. CDR3 protein: CASSDNRGAGANVLTF. DNA of the CDR3: TGCGCCAGCAGCGACAACAGGGGGGCCGGGGCCAACGTCCTGACTTTC. J is TRBJ2-6 and V is TRBV5-1; 8 bases fit TRBD1. Germline assignment: CDR1 SGHRS and CDR2 YFSETQ. The CDR3 totals 16 residues. J was trimmed by 4 bases and V by 4 bases; bases with no gene match: 7.

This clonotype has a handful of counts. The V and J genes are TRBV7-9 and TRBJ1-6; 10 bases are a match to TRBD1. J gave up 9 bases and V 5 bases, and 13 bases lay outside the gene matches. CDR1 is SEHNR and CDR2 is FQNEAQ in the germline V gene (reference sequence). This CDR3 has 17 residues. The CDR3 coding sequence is TGTGCCAGCAGCACCACAGGGACAGGGGTCTTTGGTTCACCCCTCCACTTT. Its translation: CASSTTGTGVFGSPLHF.

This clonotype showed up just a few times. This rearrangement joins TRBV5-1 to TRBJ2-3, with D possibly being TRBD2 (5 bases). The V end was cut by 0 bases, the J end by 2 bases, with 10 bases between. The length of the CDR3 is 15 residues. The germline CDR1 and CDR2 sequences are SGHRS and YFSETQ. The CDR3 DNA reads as TGCGCCAGCAGCTTGGACTCGGGATTCACAGATACGCAGTATTTT. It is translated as CASSLDSGFTDTQYF.

The CDR3 here is CASSIGRSTDTQYF. CDR3 sequence (DNA): TGTGCCAGTAGTATAGGACGGAGCACAGATACGCAGTATTTT. The chain links TRBV19 to TRBJ2-3; the D is unclear. Looked up from germline, CDR1 is LNHDA and CDR2 is SQIVND (reference sequence). The CDR3 length is 14 residues. The germline V and J ends were trimmed by 1 base and 0 bases, with 5 bases remaining between them.

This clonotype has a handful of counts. DNA of the CDR3: TGTGCCAGCAGCTTGGTAGTAGCGGGAGGAGACAATGAGCAGTTCTTC. Residues: CASSLVVAGGDNEQFF. The V gene is TRBV7-2, the J gene TRBJ2-1; 10 bases are shared with TRBD2. Germline CDR1 is SGHTA and CDR2 is FQGNSA. The CDR3 contains 16 residues. The trim removed 3 bases at V and 5 bases at J, leaving 7 bases unmatched.

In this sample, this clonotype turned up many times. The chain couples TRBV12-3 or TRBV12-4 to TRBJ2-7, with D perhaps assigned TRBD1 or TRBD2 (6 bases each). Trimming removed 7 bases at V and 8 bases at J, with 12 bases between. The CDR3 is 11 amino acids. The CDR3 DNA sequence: TGTGCCAGCACCTTTGGGGGGCAGCAGTACTTC. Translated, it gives CASTFGGQQYF.

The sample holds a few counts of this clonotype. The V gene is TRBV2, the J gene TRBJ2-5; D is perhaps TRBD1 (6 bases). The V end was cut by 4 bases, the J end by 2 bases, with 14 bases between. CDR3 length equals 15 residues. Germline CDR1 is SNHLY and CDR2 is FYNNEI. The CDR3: CASSAETGFQETQYF. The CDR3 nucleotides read TGTGCCAGCAGTGCGGAGACAGGTTTTCAAGAGACCCAGTACTTC.

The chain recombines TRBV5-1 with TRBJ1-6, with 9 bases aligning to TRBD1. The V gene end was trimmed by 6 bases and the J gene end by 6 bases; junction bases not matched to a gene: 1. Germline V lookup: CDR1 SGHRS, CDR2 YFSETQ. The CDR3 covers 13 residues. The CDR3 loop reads CASNRGPNSPLHF. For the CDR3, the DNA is TGCGCCAGCAACAGGGGGCCTAATTCACCCCTCCACTTT.

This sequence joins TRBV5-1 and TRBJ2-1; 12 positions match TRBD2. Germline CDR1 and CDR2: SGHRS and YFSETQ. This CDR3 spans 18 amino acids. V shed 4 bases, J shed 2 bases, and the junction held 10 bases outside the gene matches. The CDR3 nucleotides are TGCGCCAGCAGCCTGAGACCCCTAGCGGGAGGGCCCTACAATGAGCAGTTCTTC. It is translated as CASSLRPLAGGPYNEQFF.

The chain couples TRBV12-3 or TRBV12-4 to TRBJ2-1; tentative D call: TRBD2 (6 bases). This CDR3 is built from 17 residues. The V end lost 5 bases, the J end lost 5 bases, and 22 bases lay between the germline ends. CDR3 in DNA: TGTGCCAGCAGTCCGTCCGGGCCACTAGCCGGACACAATGAGCAGTTCTTC. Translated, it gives CASSPSGPLAGHNEQFF.

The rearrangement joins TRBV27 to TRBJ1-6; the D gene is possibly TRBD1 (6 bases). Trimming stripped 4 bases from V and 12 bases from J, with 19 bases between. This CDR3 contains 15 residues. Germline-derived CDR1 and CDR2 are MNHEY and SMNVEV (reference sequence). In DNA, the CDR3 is TGTGCCAGCAGTTCGAAGTCGAGGGGGGTGGGACCCCTCCACTTT. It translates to CASSSKSRGVGPLHF.

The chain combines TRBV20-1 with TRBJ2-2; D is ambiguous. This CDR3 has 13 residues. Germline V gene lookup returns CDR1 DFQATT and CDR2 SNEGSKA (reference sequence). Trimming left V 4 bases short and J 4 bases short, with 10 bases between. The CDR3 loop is CSAKTAVTGELFF. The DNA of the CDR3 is TGCAGTGCTAAGACGGCGGTCACCGGGGAGCTGTTTTTT.

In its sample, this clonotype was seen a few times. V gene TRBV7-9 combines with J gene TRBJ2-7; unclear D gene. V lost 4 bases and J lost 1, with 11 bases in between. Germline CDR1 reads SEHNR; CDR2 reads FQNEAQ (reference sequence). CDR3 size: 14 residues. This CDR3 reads CASSWSWGSYEQYV. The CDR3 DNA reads TGTGCCAGCAGCTGGAGTTGGGGTTCCTACGAGCAGTACGTC.

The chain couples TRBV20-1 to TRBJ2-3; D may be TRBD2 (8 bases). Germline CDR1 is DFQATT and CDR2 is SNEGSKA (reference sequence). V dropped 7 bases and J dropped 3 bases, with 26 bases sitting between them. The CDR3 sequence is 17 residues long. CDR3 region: CSVSVREARGGTDTQYF. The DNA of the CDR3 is TGCAGTGTTAGCGTGCGGGAGGCCAGGGGGGGTACAGATACGCAGTATTTT.

DNA of the CDR3: TGTGCCAGCAGCTCAGACAGTGGGGGAGGTGGGACCCAGTACTTC. It yields the protein CASSSDSGGGGTQYF. This chain uses TRBV7-2 with TRBJ2-5; maybe TRBD2 (6 bases). Looked up from germline, CDR1 is SGHTA and CDR2 is FQGNSA. The V and J ends lost 4 bases and 7 bases respectively, with 19 bases between them. The CDR3 is 15 amino acids.